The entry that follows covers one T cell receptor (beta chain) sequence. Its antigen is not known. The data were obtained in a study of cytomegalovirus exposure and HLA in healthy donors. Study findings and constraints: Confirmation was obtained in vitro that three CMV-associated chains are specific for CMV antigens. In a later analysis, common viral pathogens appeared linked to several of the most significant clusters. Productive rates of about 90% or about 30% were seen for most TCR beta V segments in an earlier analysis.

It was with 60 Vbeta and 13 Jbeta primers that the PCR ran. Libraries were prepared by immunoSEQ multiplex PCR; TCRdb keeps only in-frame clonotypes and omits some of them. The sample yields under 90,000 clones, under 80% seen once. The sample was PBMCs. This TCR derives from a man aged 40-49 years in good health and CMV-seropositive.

This chain's CDR3 is CASSVTGMGPSEQYF. CDR3 DNA: TGTGCCAGCAGCGTAACAGGGATGGGGCCCTCCGAGCAGTACTTC. J is TRBJ2-7 and V is TRBV9; tentative D call: TRBD1 (6 bases). Between the trimmed V and J ends, which lost 1 base and 6 bases, there was a span of 17 bases. Germline CDR1 and CDR2: SGDLS and YYNGEE. The CDR3 runs 15 residues.